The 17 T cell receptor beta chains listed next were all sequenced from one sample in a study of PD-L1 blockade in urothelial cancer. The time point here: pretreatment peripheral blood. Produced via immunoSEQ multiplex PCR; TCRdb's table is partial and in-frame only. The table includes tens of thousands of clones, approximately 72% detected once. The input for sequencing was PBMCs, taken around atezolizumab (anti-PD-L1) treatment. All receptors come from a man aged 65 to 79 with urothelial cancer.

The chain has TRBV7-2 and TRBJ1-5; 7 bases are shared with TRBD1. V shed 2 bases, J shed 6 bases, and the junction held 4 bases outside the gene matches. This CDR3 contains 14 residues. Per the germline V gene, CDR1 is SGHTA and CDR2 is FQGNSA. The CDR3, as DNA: TGTGCCAGCAGCTTACAAGGGGGCGGTCAGCCCCAGCATTTT. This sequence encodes CASSLQGGGQPQHF.

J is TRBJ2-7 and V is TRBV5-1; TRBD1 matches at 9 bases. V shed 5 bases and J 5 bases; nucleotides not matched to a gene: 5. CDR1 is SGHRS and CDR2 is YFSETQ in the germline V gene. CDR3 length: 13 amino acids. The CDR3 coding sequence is TGCGCCAGCAGATCTACAGGGGGCGACGAGCAGTACTTC. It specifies CASRSTGGDEQYF.

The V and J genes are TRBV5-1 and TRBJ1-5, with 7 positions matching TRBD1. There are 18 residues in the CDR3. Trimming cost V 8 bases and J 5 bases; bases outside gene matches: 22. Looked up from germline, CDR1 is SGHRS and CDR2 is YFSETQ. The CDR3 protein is CASPTSRRDRESYQPQHF. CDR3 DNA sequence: TGCGCCAGTCCAACTTCGCGACGTGACAGGGAATCATATCAGCCCCAGCATTTT.

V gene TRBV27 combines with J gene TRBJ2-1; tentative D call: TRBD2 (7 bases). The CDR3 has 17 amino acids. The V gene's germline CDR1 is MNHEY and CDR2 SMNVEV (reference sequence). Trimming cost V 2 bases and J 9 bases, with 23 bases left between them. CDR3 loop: CASSLRSSGWGGAEQFF. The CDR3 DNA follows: TGTGCCAGCAGTTTACGTTCCTCCGGTTGGGGGGGGGCTGAGCAGTTCTTC.

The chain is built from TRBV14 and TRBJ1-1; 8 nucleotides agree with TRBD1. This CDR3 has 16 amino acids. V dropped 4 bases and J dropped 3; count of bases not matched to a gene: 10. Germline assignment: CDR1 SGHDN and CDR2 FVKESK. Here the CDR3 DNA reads TGTGCCAGCAGCCCTAGGACAGGGAGAGGTGACACTGAAGCTTTCTTT. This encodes CASSPRTGRGDTEAFF.

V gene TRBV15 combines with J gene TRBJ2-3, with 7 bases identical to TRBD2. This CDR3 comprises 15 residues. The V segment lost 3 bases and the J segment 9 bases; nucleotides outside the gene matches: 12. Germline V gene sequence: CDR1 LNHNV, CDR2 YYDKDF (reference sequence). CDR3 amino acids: CATSSPRGRVMTQYF. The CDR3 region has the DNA TGTGCCACCAGCAGCCCACGAGGGAGGGTCATGACGCAGTATTTT.

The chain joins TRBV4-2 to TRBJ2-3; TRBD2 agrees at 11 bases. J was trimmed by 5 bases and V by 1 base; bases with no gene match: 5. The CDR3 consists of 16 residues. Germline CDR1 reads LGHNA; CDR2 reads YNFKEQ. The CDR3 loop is CASSQAQLAGVDTQYF. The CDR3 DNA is TGTGCCAGCAGCCAAGCTCAACTAGCGGGGGTAGATACGCAGTATTTT.

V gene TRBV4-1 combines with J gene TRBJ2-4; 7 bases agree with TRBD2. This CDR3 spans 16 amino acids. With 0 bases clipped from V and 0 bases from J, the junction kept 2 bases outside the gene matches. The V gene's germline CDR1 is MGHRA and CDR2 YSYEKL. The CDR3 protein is CASSQDPGGAKNIQYF. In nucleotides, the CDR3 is TGCGCCAGCAGCCAAGATCCGGGGGGAGCCAAAAACATTCAGTACTTC.

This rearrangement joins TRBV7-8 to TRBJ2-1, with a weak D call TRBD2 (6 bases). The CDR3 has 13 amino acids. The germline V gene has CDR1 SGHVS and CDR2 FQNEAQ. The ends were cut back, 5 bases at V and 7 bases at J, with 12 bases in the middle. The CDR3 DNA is TGTGCCAGCAGCCCAACGGGGACTAATGAGCAGTTCTTC. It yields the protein CASSPTGTNEQFF.

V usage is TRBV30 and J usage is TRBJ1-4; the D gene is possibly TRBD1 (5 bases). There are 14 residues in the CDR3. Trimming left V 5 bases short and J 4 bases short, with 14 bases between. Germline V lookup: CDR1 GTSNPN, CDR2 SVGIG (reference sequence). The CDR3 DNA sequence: TGTGCCTGGGGCCGCGGGACTAATAATGAAAAACTGTTTTTT. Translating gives CAWGRGTNNEKLFF.

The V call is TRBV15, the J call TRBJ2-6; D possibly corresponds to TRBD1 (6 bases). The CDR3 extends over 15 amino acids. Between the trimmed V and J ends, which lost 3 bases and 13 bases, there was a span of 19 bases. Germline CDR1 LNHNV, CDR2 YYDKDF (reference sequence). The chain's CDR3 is CATSRGTPSRRVLTF. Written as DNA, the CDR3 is TGTGCCACCAGCAGGGGGACACCCTCAAGAAGGGTCCTGACTTTC.

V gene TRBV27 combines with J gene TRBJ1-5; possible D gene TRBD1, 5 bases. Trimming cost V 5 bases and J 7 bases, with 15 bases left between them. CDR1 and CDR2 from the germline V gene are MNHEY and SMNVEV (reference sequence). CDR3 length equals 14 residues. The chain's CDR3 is CASSRTPSEQPQHF. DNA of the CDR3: TGTGCCAGCAGTCGGACACCCTCGGAGCAGCCCCAGCATTTT.

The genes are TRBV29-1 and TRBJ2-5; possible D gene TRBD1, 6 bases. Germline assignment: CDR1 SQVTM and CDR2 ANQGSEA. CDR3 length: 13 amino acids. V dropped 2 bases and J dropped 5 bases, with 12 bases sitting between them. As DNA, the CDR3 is TGCAGCGTTGAAAGGGGGAGTCAGGAGACCCAGTACTTC. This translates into CSVERGSQETQYF.

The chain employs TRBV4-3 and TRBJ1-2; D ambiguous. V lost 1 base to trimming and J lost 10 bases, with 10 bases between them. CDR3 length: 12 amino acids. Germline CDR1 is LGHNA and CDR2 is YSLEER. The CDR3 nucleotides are TGCGCCAGCAGCCAAGGTCGCTTAGACTACACCTTC. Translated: CASSQGRLDYTF.

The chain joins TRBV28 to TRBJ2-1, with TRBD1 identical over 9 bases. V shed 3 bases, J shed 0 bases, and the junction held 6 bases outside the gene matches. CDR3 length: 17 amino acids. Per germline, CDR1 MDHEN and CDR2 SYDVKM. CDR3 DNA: TGTGCCAGCAGTTTCAGCCGGGACAGGGCCTCCTACAATGAGCAGTTCTTC. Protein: CASSFSRDRASYNEQFF.

CDR3 protein: CASSLAGNLEGETQYF. In nucleotides, the CDR3 is TGCGCCAGCAGCTTGGCGGGGAATCTTGAAGGGGAGACCCAGTACTTC. The gene calls are TRBV5-1 and TRBJ2-5, with D maybe TRBD2 (5 bases). From germline, CDR1 is SGHRS and CDR2 YFSETQ. Deletions cut 0 bases from V and 5 bases from J, with 17 bases between. The CDR3 is 16 amino acids.

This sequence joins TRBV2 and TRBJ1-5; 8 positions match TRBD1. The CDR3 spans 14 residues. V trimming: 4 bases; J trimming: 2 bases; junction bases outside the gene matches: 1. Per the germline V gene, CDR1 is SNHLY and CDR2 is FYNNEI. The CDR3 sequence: CASSGQGRNQPQHF. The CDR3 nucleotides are TGTGCCAGCAGTGGACAGGGGCGCAATCAGCCCCAGCATTTT.